The T cell receptor (beta chain) under discussion was sequenced for a study of patients and donors after allogeneic stem cell transplantation (dated by TCRdb to the early 2020s). This clonotype was observed a handful of times. Its cognate antigen has yet to be identified. The sample holds no much larger clone one base away, and base qualities are not on file. The library relied on RT-PCR. Sequencing was carried out with a NextSeq 550. The public reads were run again by TCRdb, first through fastp at Q25 and then through MiXCR, and only productive beta chains were kept. Rows merge per CDR3 protein into single entries with the most common DNA and genes. This sample holds more than 150,000 distinct CDR3 sequences; 35% to 50% were observed only once. The top ten clones comprise about 33% of the sample. The junction carries 11 bases between V and J, which are trimmed by 0 bases and 0 bases respectively. The CDR3 has 16 amino acids, counting the end cysteine and phenylalanine. Just the 48-base CDR3 DNA is kept, in frame starting at base 1. As encoded in the germline V gene, CDR1 is MNHEY while CDR2 is SVGAGI.

This sequence was found in a human donor who was either an allogeneic HSCT recipient or a stem cell or donor lymphocyte infusion donor (not recorded which). It is not recorded whose cells these are; they may come from a transplant donor. Source material: blood, either unsorted or a sorted T cell fraction (not recorded which). The sequence joins TRBV6-5 to TRBJ1-1; the D gene assignment is ambiguous. The sequenced DNA is TGTGCCAGCAGTTACTCGAGGCGGCACATGAACACTGAAGCTTTCTTT. Its protein reads: CASSYSRRHMNTEAFF.